The source of this T cell receptor beta chain is a study of technical replicates of blood from a few donors. The germline gives CDR1 SQVTM, CDR2 ANQGSEA. The CDR3 is made up of 14 amino acids. J lost 7 bases, V lost 3 bases, and 6 bases had no gene match. The protocol was immunoSEQ multiplex PCR, while the TCRdb copy is restricted to in-frame clones and leaves out a portion. The sample consists of around 72,000 clones, nearly 99% of them appearing once. The sequencing sample was made of T cells isolated from PBMCs. The V and J genes are TRBV29-1 and TRBJ2-1; 10 bases map to TRBD1. This clonotype was obtained from a human donor in good health. In DNA, the CDR3 is TGCAGCGTTGAGAGGGGGACAGGGGAGAATGAGCAGTTCTTC. It specifies CSVERGTGENEQFF.